The clone carrying this T cell receptor (beta chain) is judged medium-sized (0.01 to 0.1%). Gene names and germline refer to mouse. Coverage ceases 1 residue before the CDR3 finishes, and the germline J gene fills in the end. Per the germline V gene, CDR1 is KGHPV and CDR2 is FQNQEV (reference sequence). V gave up 5 bases and J gave up 4 bases; unmatched junction bases: 5. This CDR3 is built from 13 residues. This sample stems from a study of tissue T cells after allogeneic stem cell transplantation. Time point in this sample: mouse harvest day 14 after allogeneic transplant. Each mouse received 10^7 T-cell-depleted marrow cells plus 10^6 splenic CD5+ T cells by tail vein. The method was immunoSEQ multiplex PCR; TCRdb's version includes in-frame clones alone and lacks a portion of them. The sample carries some 9,300 clones, roughly a third recorded once.

Sequenced material: skin. The chain combines TRBV26 with TRBJ2-7; TRBD2 agrees at 7 bases. The clonotype was recovered from a female BALB/c mouse given C57BL/6 T cells with graft-versus-host disease after an allogeneic hematopoietic cell transplant. The sequenced part of the CDR3 DNA is TGTGCCAGCAGTGCCGGGGGGGGATATGAACAGTAC. Its protein product is CASSAGGGYEQY. The complete CDR3 reads CASSAGGGYEQYF.